Following are 9 T cell receptor beta chains from one sample sequenced in a study of blood T cell repertoires in COVID-19 (dated by TCRdb to the early 2020s). The library relied on the immunoSEQ multiplex PCR assay. The table was pulled from immuneACCESS by TCRdb, which kept in-frame rearrangements only. Such tables lose some clones; where checked, under half of the loss comes from unresolved V genes, and the rest has no known cause. Across this sample there are about 500,000 clones, with approximately 88% seen only once. About 8.2% of the sample goes to the ten largest clones. The sample comprised peripheral blood. All receptors derive from a woman in her 50s with COVID-19, enrolled during active disease.

The rearrangement uses TRBV5-1 and TRBJ2-3; a possible D gene is TRBD2 (5 bases). Deletions cut 5 bases from V and 3 bases from J, with 22 bases between. Germline values: CDR1 SGHRS, CDR2 YFSETQ. The length of the CDR3 is 17 residues. The CDR3: CASSFPVGGPNTDTQYF. CDR3 coding DNA: TGCGCCAGCAGTTTTCCCGTAGGAGGCCCGAATACAGATACGCAGTATTTT.

The count of this clone is one. The chain couples TRBV7-9 to TRBJ1-1, with a weak D call TRBD1 (6 bases). The CDR3 extends over 14 amino acids. Germline lookup yields CDR1 SEHNR and CDR2 FQNEAQ (reference sequence). Between the trimmed V and J ends, which lost 1 base and 4 bases, there was a span of 10 bases. In DNA form, the CDR3 reads TGTGCCAGCAGCTTAGGACCAGGGGCCACTGAAGCTTTCTTT. Protein sequence: CASSLGPGATEAFF.

V gene TRBV12-3 or TRBV12-4 combines with J gene TRBJ2-3; D gene uncertain. V gave up 3 bases and J gave up 6 bases, with 4 bases separating them. This CDR3 spans 11 amino acids. CDR3 sequence reads: CASSFMDTQYF. CDR3 DNA sequence: TGTGCCAGCAGTTTCATGGATACGCAGTATTTT.

The chain employs TRBV4-1 and TRBJ2-2, with 12 nucleotides matching TRBD2. The V gene's germline CDR1 is MGHRA and CDR2 YSYEKL. Trimming at V came to 6 bases and at J to 9 bases, leaving 8 bases not matched to a gene. The CDR3 totals 15 residues. The CDR3 here is CASSRRLAGDRELFF. The CDR3 DNA reads as TGCGCCAGCAGTCGCAGACTAGCGGGGGACCGGGAGCTGTTTTTT.

The chain carries TRBV12-3 or TRBV12-4 and TRBJ1-2; D is uncertain. This CDR3 is 12 amino acids long. V lost 0 bases and J lost 4, with 3 bases in between. Written as DNA, the CDR3 is TGTGCCAGCAGTTTAGCCCTCTATGGCTACACCTTC. Protein product: CASSLALYGYTF.

This rearrangement joins TRBV5-1 to TRBJ2-5; TRBD2 matches 9 bases. CDR1 SGHRS and CDR2 YFSETQ come from the germline V gene. The CDR3 totals 16 residues. Trimming cost V 3 bases and J 9 bases; bases outside gene matches: 15. CDR3 in amino acids: CASSSRVSGGPTAQYF. The CDR3 nucleotides are TGCGCCAGCAGCTCCCGGGTTAGCGGGGGCCCCACGGCCCAGTACTTC.

This rearrangement joins TRBV5-6 to TRBJ1-1, with 8 bases matching TRBD1. In germline, CDR1 is SGHDT, CDR2 YYEEEE. Trimming at V came to 4 bases and at J to 5 bases, leaving 4 bases not matched to a gene. CDR3 length: 13 residues. For the CDR3, the DNA is TGTGCCAGCAGCCCACGGACAGGGACTGAAGCTTTCTTT. It codes for CASSPRTGTEAFF.

V gene TRBV3-1 (or the pseudogene TRBV3-2) combines with J gene TRBJ2-1; 9 nucleotides agree with TRBD2. The CDR3 sequence is 18 residues long. Germline V lookup: CDR1 LGHDT, CDR2 YNNKEL (reference sequence). The V and J ends lost 0 bases and 3 bases, in that order; junction bases with no gene match: 9. As DNA, the CDR3 is TGTGCCAGCAGCCAAGATTGGGGCGTAGCGGGGGTCTACAATGAGCAGTTCTTC. Its translation is CASSQDWGVAGVYNEQFF.

The chain is built from TRBV5-5 and TRBJ1-5; tentative D call: TRBD1 (6 bases). The CDR3 is 14 amino acids. Looked up from germline, CDR1 is SGHKS and CDR2 is YYEKEE (reference sequence). V gave up 4 bases and J gave up 4 bases, with 12 bases separating them. CDR3 DNA: TGTGCCAGCAGCCCCGGGACACATAATCAGCCCCAGCATTTT. Translated, it gives CASSPGTHNQPQHF.